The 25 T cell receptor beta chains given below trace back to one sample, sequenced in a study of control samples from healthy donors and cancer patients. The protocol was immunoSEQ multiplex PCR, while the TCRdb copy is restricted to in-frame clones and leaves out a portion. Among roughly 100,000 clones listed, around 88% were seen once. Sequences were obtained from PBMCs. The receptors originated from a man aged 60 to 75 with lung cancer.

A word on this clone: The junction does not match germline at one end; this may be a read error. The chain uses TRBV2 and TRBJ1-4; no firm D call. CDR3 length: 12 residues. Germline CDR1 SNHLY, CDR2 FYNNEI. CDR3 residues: CASGETIQETGF. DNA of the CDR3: TGTGCCAGCGGGGAAACAATTCAAGAAACCGGTTTT. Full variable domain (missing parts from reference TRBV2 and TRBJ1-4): EPEVTQTPSHQVTQMGQEVILRCVPISNHLYFYWYRQILGQKVEFLVSFYNNEISEKSEIFDDQFSVERPDGSNFTLKIRSTKLEDSAMYFCASGETIQETGFGSGTQLSVL.

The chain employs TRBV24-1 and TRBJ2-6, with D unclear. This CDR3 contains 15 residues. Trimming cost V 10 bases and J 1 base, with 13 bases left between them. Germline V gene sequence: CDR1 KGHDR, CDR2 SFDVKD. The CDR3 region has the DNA TGTGCCACAGGCGACACGTCTTCTGGGGCCAACGTCCTGACTTTC. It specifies CATGDTSSGANVLTF.

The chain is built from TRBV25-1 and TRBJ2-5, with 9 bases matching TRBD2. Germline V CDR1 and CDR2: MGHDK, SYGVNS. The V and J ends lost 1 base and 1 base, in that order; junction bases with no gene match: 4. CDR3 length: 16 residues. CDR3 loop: CASSELRGGIQETQYF. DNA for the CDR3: TGTGCCAGCAGTGAATTGCGGGGGGGGATCCAAGAGACCCAGTACTTC.

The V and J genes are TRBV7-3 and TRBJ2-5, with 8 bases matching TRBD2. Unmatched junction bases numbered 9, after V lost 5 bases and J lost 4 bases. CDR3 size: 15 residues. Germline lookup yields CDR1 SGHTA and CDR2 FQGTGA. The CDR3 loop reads CASSQAGALRETQYF. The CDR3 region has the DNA TGTGCCAGCAGCCAAGCGGGGGCCTTGCGAGAGACCCAGTACTTC.

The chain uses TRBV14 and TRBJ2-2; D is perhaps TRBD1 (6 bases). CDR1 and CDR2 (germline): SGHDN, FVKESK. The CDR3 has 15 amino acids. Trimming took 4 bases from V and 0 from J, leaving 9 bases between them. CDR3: CASSRDRPNTGELFF. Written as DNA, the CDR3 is TGTGCCAGCAGCCGAGACAGGCCGAACACCGGGGAGCTGTTTTTT.

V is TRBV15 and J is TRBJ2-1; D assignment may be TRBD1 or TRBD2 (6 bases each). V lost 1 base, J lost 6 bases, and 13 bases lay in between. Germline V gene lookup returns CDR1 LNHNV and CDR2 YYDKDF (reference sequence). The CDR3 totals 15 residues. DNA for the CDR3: TGTGCCACCAGCAGAGGGGGGGCAGCCAGCAATGAGCAGTTCTTC. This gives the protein CATSRGGAASNEQFF. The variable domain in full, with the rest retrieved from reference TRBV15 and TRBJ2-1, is DAMVIQNPRYQVTQFGKPVTLSCSQTLNHNVMYWYQQKSSQAPKLLFHYYDKDFNNEADTPDNFQSRRPNTSFCFLDIRSPGLGDTAMYLCATSRGGAASNEQFFGPGTRLTVL.

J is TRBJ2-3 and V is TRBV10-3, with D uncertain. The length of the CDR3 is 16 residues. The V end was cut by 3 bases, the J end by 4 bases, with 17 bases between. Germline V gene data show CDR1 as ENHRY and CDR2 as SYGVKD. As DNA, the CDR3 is TGTGCCATCAGTGAACTTCAGGTTGGATTTGCAGATACGCAGTATTTT. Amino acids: CAISELQVGFADTQYF.

CDR3: CASSRIGSAGSSNQPQHF. CDR3 bases: TGTGCCAGCTCCCGCATAGGATCGGCGGGGAGTAGCAATCAGCCCCAGCATTTT. V gene TRBV18 combines with J gene TRBJ1-5, with unresolved D. V lost 6 bases and J lost 0, with 21 bases in between. The CDR3 extends over 18 amino acids. The germline CDR1 and CDR2 sequences are KGHSH and LQKENI.

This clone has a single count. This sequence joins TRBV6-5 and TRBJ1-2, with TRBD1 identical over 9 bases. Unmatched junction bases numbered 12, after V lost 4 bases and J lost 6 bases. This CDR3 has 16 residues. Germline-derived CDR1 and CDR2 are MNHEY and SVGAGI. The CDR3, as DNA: TGTGCCAGCAGTTCTTCCGGGACAGGGATAGCAGATGGCTACACCTTC. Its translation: CASSSSGTGIADGYTF.

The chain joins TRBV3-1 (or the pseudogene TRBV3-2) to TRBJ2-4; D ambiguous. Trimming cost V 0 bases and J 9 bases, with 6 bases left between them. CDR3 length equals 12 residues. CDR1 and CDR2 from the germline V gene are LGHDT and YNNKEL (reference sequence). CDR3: CASSQEGRIQYF. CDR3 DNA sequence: TGTGCCAGCAGCCAAGAAGGTCGCATTCAGTACTTC.

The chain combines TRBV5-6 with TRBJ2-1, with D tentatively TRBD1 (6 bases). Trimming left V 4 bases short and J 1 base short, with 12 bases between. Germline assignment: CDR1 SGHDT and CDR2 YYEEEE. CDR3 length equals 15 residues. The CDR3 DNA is TGTGCCAGCAGCCCCCGACAGGAATCCTACAATGAGCAGTTCTTC. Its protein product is CASSPRQESYNEQFF.

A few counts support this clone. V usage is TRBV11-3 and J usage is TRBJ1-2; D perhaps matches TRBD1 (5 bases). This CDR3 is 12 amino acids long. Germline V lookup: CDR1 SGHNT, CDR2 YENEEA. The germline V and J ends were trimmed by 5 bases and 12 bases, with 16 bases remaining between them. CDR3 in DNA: TGTGCCAGCAGCCCCACTTGGGGGGAGGACACCTTC. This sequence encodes CASSPTWGEDTF.

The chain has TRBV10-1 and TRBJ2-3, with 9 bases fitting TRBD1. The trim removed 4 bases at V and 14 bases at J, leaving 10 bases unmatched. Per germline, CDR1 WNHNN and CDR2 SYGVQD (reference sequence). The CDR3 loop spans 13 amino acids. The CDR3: CASSVVAGQGAYF. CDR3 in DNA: TGCGCCAGCAGTGTGGTTGCGGGACAGGGTGCGTATTTT.

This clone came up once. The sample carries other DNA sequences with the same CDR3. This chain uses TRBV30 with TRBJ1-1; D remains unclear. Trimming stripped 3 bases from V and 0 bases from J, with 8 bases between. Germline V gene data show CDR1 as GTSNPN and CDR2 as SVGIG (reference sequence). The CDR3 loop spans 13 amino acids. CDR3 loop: CAWSVLLNTEAFF. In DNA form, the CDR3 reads TGTGCCTGGAGCGTTCTCTTGAACACTGAAGCTTTCTTT.

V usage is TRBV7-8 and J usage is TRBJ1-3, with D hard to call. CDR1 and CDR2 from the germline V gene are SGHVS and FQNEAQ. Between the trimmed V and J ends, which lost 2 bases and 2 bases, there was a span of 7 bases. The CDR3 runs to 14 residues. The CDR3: CASSLTITGNTIYF. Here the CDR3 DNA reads TGTGCCAGCAGCTTAACAATTACTGGAAACACCATATATTTT.

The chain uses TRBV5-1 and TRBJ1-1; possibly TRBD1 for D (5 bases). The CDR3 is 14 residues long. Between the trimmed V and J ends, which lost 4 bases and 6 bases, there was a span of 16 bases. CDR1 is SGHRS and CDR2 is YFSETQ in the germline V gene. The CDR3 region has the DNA TGCGCCAGCAGCCCTCAACTAGGGGTGGCTGAAGCTTTCTTT. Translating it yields CASSPQLGVAEAFF.

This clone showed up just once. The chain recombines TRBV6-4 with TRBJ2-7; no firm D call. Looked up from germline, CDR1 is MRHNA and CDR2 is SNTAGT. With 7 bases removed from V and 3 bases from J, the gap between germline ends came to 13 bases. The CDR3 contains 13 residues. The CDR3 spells CASIPRQDYEQYV. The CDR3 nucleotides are TGTGCCAGCATCCCCAGGCAGGACTACGAGCAGTACGTC.

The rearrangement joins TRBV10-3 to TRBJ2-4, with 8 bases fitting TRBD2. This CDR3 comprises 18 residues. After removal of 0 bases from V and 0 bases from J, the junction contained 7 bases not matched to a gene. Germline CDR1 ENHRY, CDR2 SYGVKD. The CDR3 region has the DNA TGTGCCATCAGTGAGTCGAGCGGGGGAACTTTAGCCAAAAACATTCAGTACTTC. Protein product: CAISESSGGTLAKNIQYF.

As DNA, the CDR3 is TGTGCCAGCATCAAGACAGAGAACACTGAAGCTTTCTTT. It specifies CASIKTENTEAFF. V and J are TRBV2 and TRBJ1-1, with a tentative D call TRBD1 (5 bases). Germline values: CDR1 SNHLY, CDR2 FYNNEI. This CDR3 has 13 amino acids. Between the trimmed V and J ends, which lost 7 bases and 1 base, there was a span of 10 bases. The full variable domain, completed using reference TRBV2 and TRBJ1-1, is EPEVTQTPSHQVTQMGQEVILRCVPISNHLYFYWYRQILGQKVEFLVSFYNNEISEKSEIFDDQFSVERPDGSNFTLKIRSTKLEDSAMYFCASIKTENTEAFFGQGTRLTVV.

This chain's CDR3 is CASSPAHSGNEQFF. The CDR3 DNA follows: TGTGCCAGCAGCCCGGCCCACAGTGGGAATGAGCAGTTCTTC. The chain carries TRBV7-3 and TRBJ2-1; D not resolved. Between the trimmed V and J ends, which lost 5 bases and 7 bases, there was a span of 15 bases. The CDR3 covers 14 residues. CDR1 is SGHTA, CDR2 FQGTGA, per germline.

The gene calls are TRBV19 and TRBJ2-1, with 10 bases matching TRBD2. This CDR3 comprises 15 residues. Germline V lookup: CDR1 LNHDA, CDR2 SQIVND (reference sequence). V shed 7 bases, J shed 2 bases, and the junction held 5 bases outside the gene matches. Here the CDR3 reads CASTVTSGAYNEQFF. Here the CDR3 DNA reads TGTGCCAGTACCGTAACTAGCGGGGCCTACAATGAGCAGTTCTTC.

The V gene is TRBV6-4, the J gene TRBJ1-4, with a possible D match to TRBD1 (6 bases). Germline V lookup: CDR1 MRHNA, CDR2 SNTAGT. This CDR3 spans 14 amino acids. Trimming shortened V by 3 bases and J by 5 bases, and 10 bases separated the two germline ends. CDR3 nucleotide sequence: TGTGCCAGCAGTGAAGGGACATCGAATGAAAAACTGTTTTTT. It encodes CASSEGTSNEKLFF.

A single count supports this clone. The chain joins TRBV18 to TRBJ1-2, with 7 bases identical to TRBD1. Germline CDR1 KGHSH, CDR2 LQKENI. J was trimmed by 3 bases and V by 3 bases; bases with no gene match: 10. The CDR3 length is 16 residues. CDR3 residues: CASSPQEGALHYGYTF. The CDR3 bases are TGTGCCAGCTCACCGCAGGAGGGGGCGCTTCACTATGGCTACACCTTC. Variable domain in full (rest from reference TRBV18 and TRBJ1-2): NAGVMQNPRHLVRRRGQEARLRCSPMKGHSHVYWYRQLPEEGLKFMVYLQKENIIDESGMPKERFSAEFPKEGPSILRIQQVVRGDSAAYFCASSPQEGALHYGYTFGSGTRLTVV.

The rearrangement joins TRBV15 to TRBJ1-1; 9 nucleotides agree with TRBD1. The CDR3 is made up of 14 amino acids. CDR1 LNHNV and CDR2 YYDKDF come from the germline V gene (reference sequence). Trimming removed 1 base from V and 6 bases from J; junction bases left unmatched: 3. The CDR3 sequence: CATSRAQGAAEAFF. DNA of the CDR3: TGTGCCACCAGCAGAGCACAGGGGGCCGCTGAAGCTTTCTTT.

The CDR3 is CASSQDSQGGQETQYF. DNA for the CDR3: TGTGCCAGCAGCCAAGATTCACAGGGTGGGCAAGAGACCCAGTACTTC. This chain connects TRBV3-1 (or the pseudogene TRBV3-2) to TRBJ2-5; maybe TRBD1 (6 bases). This CDR3 contains 16 residues. Germline V CDR1 and CDR2: LGHDT, YNNKEL (reference sequence). V lost 0 bases, J lost 2 bases, and 13 bases lay in between.